One T cell receptor (beta chain) is described in this entry. What it recognizes is unknown. Measured with immunoSEQ multiplex PCR; TCRdb has only the in-frame clones, and not every one. The data show roughly 87,000 clones, approximately 90% seen once. This sample is part of a study of T cell responses to AZD1222 COVID-19 vaccine. Findings and caveats of the study: Nearly half of unique spike-specific TCRs reportedly avoided B.1.351 and B.1.1.7 mutated regions. Donors were largely white British and mainly female; clonal diversity was possibly underestimated.

Germline V gene data show CDR1 as SGHRS and CDR2 as YFSETQ. The CDR3 consists of 14 residues. Unmatched junction bases numbered 8, after V lost 6 bases and J lost 4 bases. The source was peripheral blood, collected 28 days after the second AZD1222 dose. The sequence was obtained from an adult who received the AZD1222 COVID-19 vaccine. The chain carries TRBV5-1 and TRBJ2-5; 8 nucleotides match TRBD2. CDR3 DNA: TGCGCCAGCACCCCAGCGGGGGCCGCAGAGACCCAGTACTTC. This gives the protein CASTPAGAAETQYF.